A selection of T cell receptor beta chains follows, all from one sample in a study of radiation and T cells in renal cell carcinoma. Sequencing used immunoSEQ multiplex PCR; TCRdb keeps in-frame clones, though not all of them. The repertoire has over 120,000 clones, around 88% of them found once; the top ten carry 15% to 20%. The starting material was blood, obtained from a patient whose treatment included radiotherapy and nephrectomy. These receptors all come from a woman between 45 and 60 years old with renal cell carcinoma. CDR3s include the opening cysteine and the closing phenylalanine or tryptophan. The order of the fields is CDR3 protein, CDR3 DNA, clone size, D gene, J gene, V gene. A D gene is named only where the DNA matches it firmly. Expanded clones are given a class, and other clones once, few, many or no size at all.

CASSYQRGLTDTEAFF	TGTGCCAGCAGTTACCAGAGGGGGCTTACGGACACTGAAGCTTTCTTT	.	TRBD1	TRBJ1-1	TRBV6-5
CASSLGGQETQYF	TGTGCCAGCAGCTTGGGCGGGCAAGAGACCCAGTACTTC	.	.	TRBJ2-5	TRBV5-6
CASSVSGASNEQFF	TGTGCCAGCAGCGTCTCCGGGGCCTCCAATGAGCAGTTCTTC	once	.	TRBJ2-1	TRBV7-8
CASSLGQGGTDTQYF	TGTGCCAGCAGCCTCGGGCAGGGGGGCACAGATACGCAGTATTTT	.	TRBD1	TRBJ2-3	TRBV5-6
CASSVNGGTEAFF	TGCGCCAGCAGCGTGAATGGTGGCACTGAAGCTTTCTTT	.	.	TRBJ1-1	TRBV5-1
CASSQGGGAFF	TGTGCCAGCAGCCAGGGTGGGGGGGCTTTCTTT	.	.	TRBJ1-1	TRBV14
CASSVVGGALPHEQYF	TGTGCCAGCAGCGTAGTAGGGGGAGCACTCCCCCACGAGCAGTACTTC	.	.	TRBJ2-7	TRBV9
CASSLSSGFEAFF	TGTGCCAGCAGTTTATCGAGCGGGTTTGAAGCTTTCTTT	.	.	TRBJ1-1	TRBV27
CASSLAWPTGTEAFF	TGTGCCAGCAGCTTGGCTTGGCCCACGGGCACTGAAGCTTTCTTT	.	.	TRBJ1-1	TRBV5-6
CASSPPGAGGHNEQFF	TGTGCCAGCAGTCCCCCGGGCGCGGGGGGACACAATGAGCAGTTCTTC	.	TRBD2	TRBJ2-1	TRBV28
CASSLGQGFSGNTIYF	TGTGCCAGCAGCTTGGGACAGGGGTTCTCTGGAAACACCATATATTTT	.	TRBD1	TRBJ1-3	TRBV5-6
CASSLRTSGSSRDTQYF	TGTGCCAGCAGCTTAAGGACTAGCGGATCGTCACGTGATACGCAGTATTTT	.	TRBD2	TRBJ2-3	TRBV7-2
CASSSTGTDTQYF	TGTGCCAGCAGCTCCACAGGCACAGATACGCAGTATTTT	.	.	TRBJ2-3	TRBV7-2
CASSVVTEGGELFF	TGTGCCAGCAGCGTAGTGACCGAGGGCGGGGAGCTGTTTTTT	.	.	TRBJ2-2	TRBV9
CASSFNLRARGETQYF	TGCGCCAGCAGCTTTAATCTGAGGGCACGAGGAGAGACCCAGTACTTC	.	.	TRBJ2-5	TRBV5-1
CSVLGGNSYNEQFF	TGCAGCGTCCTGGGCGGGAACTCCTACAATGAGCAGTTCTTC	.	.	TRBJ2-1	TRBV29-1
CSARTGGEKLFF	TGCAGCGCCCGGACAGGGGGCGAAAAACTGTTTTTT	few	TRBD1	TRBJ1-4	TRBV29-1
CASSYARDGGYEQYF	TGTGCCAGCAGCTACGCCCGGGACGGCGGCTACGAGCAGTACTTC	.	.	TRBJ2-7	TRBV6-1
CASSGRGGTYEQYF	TGTGCCAGCAGCGGGCGGGGGGGCACCTACGAGCAGTACTTC	.	TRBD2	TRBJ2-7	TRBV5-6
CASSEGHSGNQPQHF	TGTGCCAGCAGTGAGGGTCACTCGGGCAATCAGCCCCAGCATTTT	.	.	TRBJ1-5	TRBV2
CASSQQTGFEQFF	TGCGCCAGCAGCCAACAGACAGGTTTCGAGCAGTTCTTC	.	.	TRBJ2-1	TRBV4-3
CASSLAGVSYEQYF	TGCGCCAGCAGCTTGGCGGGGGTATCCTACGAGCAGTACTTC	.	.	TRBJ2-7	TRBV5-1
CASSLENEQYF	TGCGCCAGCAGCTTGGAAAACGAGCAGTACTTC	.	.	TRBJ2-7	TRBV5-1
CASSRRAQYF	TGTGCCAGCAGCCGTCGCGCGCAGTATTTT	.	.	TRBJ2-3	TRBV11-2
CASRLGQGAQNIQYF	TGTGCCAGCAGACTGGGACAGGGGGCCCAAAACATTCAGTACTTC	.	TRBD1	TRBJ2-4	TRBV7-2
CASSLGSGSSYNEQFF	TGCGCCAGCAGCCTCGGTAGCGGGAGCTCCTACAATGAGCAGTTCTTC	.	TRBD2	TRBJ2-1	TRBV5-1
CASSGTGGYYEQYF	TGTGCCAGCAGCGGGACAGGGGGTTATTACGAGCAGTACTTC	.	TRBD1	TRBJ2-7	TRBV11-2
CASSQGRLAGGYEQFF	TGCGCCAGCAGCCAAGGGAGACTAGCGGGAGGGTATGAGCAGTTCTTC	.	TRBD2	TRBJ2-1	TRBV4-3
CASSHVIGLAGRGNTGELFF	TGTGCCAGCAGCCACGTCATCGGACTAGCGGGGCGGGGGAACACCGGGGAGCTGTTTTTT	.	TRBD2	TRBJ2-2	TRBV14
CASSRQPRGGETQYF	TGTGCCAGCAGTCGTCAGCCAAGGGGTGGGGAGACCCAGTACTTC	.	.	TRBJ2-5	TRBV2
CASSLEVAGGGDTQYF	TGTGCCAGCAGCTTAGAGGTGGCAGGGGGCGGAGATACGCAGTATTTT	.	TRBD1	TRBJ2-3	TRBV7-8
CASSEGLAGGLSEQFF	TGTGCCAGCAGCGAGGGACTAGCGGGAGGGTTGAGTGAGCAGTTCTTC	.	TRBD2	TRBJ2-1	TRBV9
CASSSDRLNTGELFF	TGTGCCAGCAGCTCGGACAGGTTAAACACCGGGGAGCTGTTTTTT	.	TRBD1	TRBJ2-2	TRBV7-9
CASSHEGTQETQYF	TGTGCCAGCAGTCACGAAGGAACTCAAGAGACCCAGTACTTC	.	.	TRBJ2-5	TRBV7-9
CASSLEGSGSSHEQYF	TGCGCCAGCAGCTTGGAGGGTAGCGGGAGCTCCCACGAGCAGTACTTC	once	TRBD2	TRBJ2-7	TRBV5-1
CATTAGGGNYGYTF	TGTGCCACCACCGCCGGGGGGGGGAACTATGGCTACACCTTC	.	.	TRBJ1-2	TRBV15
CASSLKVFFGAATNEKLFF	TGTGCCAGCAGCTTGAAGGTCTTCTTCGGAGCTGCAACTAATGAAAAACTGTTTTTT	.	.	TRBJ1-4	TRBV5-6
CASSPRLILTPEAFF	TGTGCCAGCAGCCCCCGACTGATCTTAACCCCTGAAGCTTTCTTT	.	.	TRBJ1-1	TRBV28
CASSPQVKVSDTEAFF	TGTGCCAGCAGTCCCCAGGTGAAGGTGAGCGACACTGAAGCTTTCTTT	.	.	TRBJ1-1	TRBV27
CASSQDSGRSYEQYF	TGCGCCAGCAGCCAAGATAGCGGGAGGAGTTACGAGCAGTACTTC	.	TRBD2	TRBJ2-7	TRBV4-1
CASSIALQGYNEKLFF	TGTGCCAGTAGTATAGCTCTCCAGGGCTATAATGAAAAACTGTTTTTT	.	.	TRBJ1-4	TRBV19